A single sample gave rise to the 21 T cell receptor beta chains below, sequenced in a study of shared clonotypes between healthy human individuals. Profiling relied on immunoSEQ multiplex PCR, and the TCRdb table lists in-frame clones only, not all of them. The sample includes more than 2 million clones, approximately 96% of them seen just once. The material sequenced was naive CD4+ T cells sorted from blood. Subset given: CD45RA+ positively selected. These receptors came from a man aged 18 to 29 in good health.

The V call is TRBV27, the J call TRBJ1-1; D is perhaps TRBD1 (5 bases). The V gene's germline CDR1 is MNHEY and CDR2 SMNVEV (reference sequence). The CDR3 totals 15 residues. The V gene lost 0 bases and the J gene lost 4 bases, with 12 bases spanning the gap. The CDR3 DNA follows: TGTGCCAGCAGTTTATCGGCGGGGCGGACCACTGAAGCTTTCTTT. Its protein product is CASSLSAGRTTEAFF.

The genes are TRBV2 and TRBJ1-2, with TRBD1 matching 11 bases. After removal of 8 bases from V and 8 bases from J, the junction contained 10 bases not matched to a gene. This CDR3 comprises 14 residues. CDR1 and CDR2 from the germline V gene are SNHLY and FYNNEI. The CDR3 is CASGIGQGAWGYTF. DNA of the CDR3: TGTGCCAGCGGAATAGGACAGGGGGCGTGGGGCTACACCTTC.

This clone appeared once. V and J are TRBV28 and TRBJ2-7; 8 nucleotides line up with TRBD2. Germline V CDR1 and CDR2: MDHEN, SYDVKM. The junction had 5 bases not matched to a gene; V was cut back by 5 bases and J by 2 bases. This CDR3 region has 14 residues. The CDR3 here is CASSRGGVTYEQYF. DNA for the CDR3: TGTGCCAGCAGTCGGGGGGGCGTGACCTACGAGCAGTACTTC.

As to this clone: Other DNA sequences of this sample code for an identical CDR3. V usage is TRBV19 and J usage is TRBJ1-1; 8 bases agree with TRBD1. The CDR3 covers 12 residues. Germline trimming cut 3 bases from V and 9 bases from J; bases unmatched to any gene: 3. Germline CDR1 LNHDA, CDR2 SQIVND (reference sequence). The CDR3 loop is CASSIGQGKAFF. The CDR3 DNA reads as TGTGCCAGTAGTATCGGACAGGGAAAAGCTTTCTTT. Full variable domain (missing parts from reference TRBV19 and TRBJ1-1): DGGITQSPKYLFRKEGQNVTLSCEQNLNHDAMYWYRQDPGQGLRLIYYSQIVNDFQKGDIAEGYSVSREKKESFPLTVTSAQKNPTAFYLCASSIGQGKAFFGQGTRLTVV.

This rearrangement joins TRBV5-6 to TRBJ2-1; 7 bases agree with TRBD2. Trimming cost V 4 bases and J 4 bases; bases outside gene matches: 8. Germline CDR1 is SGHDT and CDR2 is YYEEEE. This CDR3 is built from 15 residues. The CDR3 sequence is CASSRRGAGYNEQFF. The CDR3, as DNA: TGTGCCAGCAGCCGCAGAGGAGCGGGGTACAATGAGCAGTTCTTC.

V and J are TRBV5-1 and TRBJ2-3; 9 bases align to TRBD2. V lost 7 bases and J lost 10; bases outside the gene matches: 7. The CDR3 consists of 12 residues. CDR1 is SGHRS and CDR2 is YFSETQ in the germline V gene. This CDR3 reads CASAYSGGPQYF. The CDR3 DNA reads TGCGCCAGCGCCTATAGCGGGGGACCGCAGTATTTT.

The chain employs TRBV6-6 and TRBJ2-7, with 8 bases lining up with TRBD1. The CDR3 has 15 residues. Trimming cost V 4 bases and J 3 bases; bases outside gene matches: 8. In germline, CDR1 is MNHNY, CDR2 SVGAGI (reference sequence). The CDR3 spells CASSSPDRGDYEQYF. The CDR3 nucleotides read TGTGCCAGCAGTTCCCCCGACAGGGGTGACTACGAGCAGTACTTC.

J is TRBJ1-5 and V is TRBV18; D might be TRBD1 (5 bases). V lost 0 bases and J lost 4, with 13 bases in between. The CDR3 is 16 amino acids. Germline-derived CDR1 and CDR2 are KGHSH and LQKENI. CDR3 sequence (DNA): TGTGCCAGCTCACCACCTAGGACAAACCTAAATCAGCCCCAGCATTTT. This sequence encodes CASSPPRTNLNQPQHF.

This clone was observed a handful of times. V is TRBV19 and J is TRBJ1-2; 8 bases agree with TRBD1. CDR1 is LNHDA and CDR2 is SQIVND in the germline V gene (reference sequence). This CDR3 contains 13 residues. Trimming took 7 bases from V and 3 from J; bases not matched to a gene: 4. CDR3 amino acids: CASTPTGDYGYTF. In nucleotides, the CDR3 is TGTGCCAGTACTCCGACAGGGGACTATGGCTACACCTTC.

CDR3: CASSFDGERAGANVLTF. As DNA, the CDR3 is TGCGCCAGCAGCTTCGATGGGGAAAGGGCTGGGGCCAACGTCCTGACTTTC. The chain has TRBV5-1 and TRBJ2-6; no clear D. There are 17 residues in the CDR3. Germline CDR1 SGHRS, CDR2 YFSETQ. V was clipped by 2 bases and J by 2 bases, with 14 bases between them.

The chain uses TRBV2 and TRBJ2-2, with 7 bases fitting TRBD1. The ends lost 6 bases at V and 7 bases at J; junction bases unmatched: 8. The CDR3 spans 14 residues. Germline values: CDR1 SNHLY, CDR2 FYNNEI. In DNA form, the CDR3 reads TGTGCCAGCAGCGCGACAGGGTACGGCGGGGAGCTGTTTTTT. This translates into CASSATGYGGELFF.

The chain recombines TRBV19 with TRBJ2-1; no clear D. The germline V and J ends were trimmed by 5 bases and 3 bases, with 14 bases remaining between them. Germline V gene sequence: CDR1 LNHDA, CDR2 SQIVND (reference sequence). There are 15 residues in the CDR3. CDR3 loop: CASSRGVNFYNEQFF. The CDR3 bases are TGTGCCAGTAGTCGTGGAGTTAATTTCTACAATGAGCAGTTCTTC.

This rearrangement joins TRBV10-3 to TRBJ2-7; 11 nucleotides agree with TRBD1. Germline V gives CDR1 ENHRY, CDR2 SYGVKD. V trimming: 6 bases; J trimming: 4 bases; junction bases outside the gene matches: 5. The CDR3 extends over 14 amino acids. The CDR3 bases are TGTGCCATCAGGGACGGGACAGGGGGTTACGAGCAGTACTTC. This codes for CAIRDGTGGYEQYF.

The table lists this clone with a few counts. The V gene is TRBV27, the J gene TRBJ1-4, with D maybe TRBD1 (5 bases). V lost 5 bases to trimming and J lost 2 bases, with 12 bases between them. This CDR3 is 15 amino acids long. Germline CDR1 is MNHEY and CDR2 is SMNVEV (reference sequence). The CDR3 DNA follows: TGTGCCAGCAGTCCCGGGACGGGGACTAATGAAAAACTGTTTTTT. Protein product: CASSPGTGTNEKLFF.

This sequence joins TRBV2 and TRBJ1-2; D not resolved. In germline, CDR1 is SNHLY, CDR2 FYNNEI. CDR3 length equals 12 residues. V lost 10 bases and J lost 3, with 12 bases in between. CDR3 amino acids: CAIISPDYGYTF. The CDR3 coding sequence is TGTGCCATCATAAGTCCCGACTATGGCTACACCTTC. Supplemented by reference TRBV2 and TRBJ1-2, the full variable domain reads EPEVTQTPSHQVTQMGQEVILRCVPISNHLYFYWYRQILGQKVEFLVSFYNNEISEKSEIFDDQFSVERPDGSNFTLKIRSTKLEDSAMYFCAIISPDYGYTFGSGTRLTVV.

The genes are TRBV28 and TRBJ1-2; 7 bases agree with TRBD1. The CDR3 is made up of 14 amino acids. The V gene end was trimmed by 6 bases and the J gene end by 4 bases; junction bases not matched to a gene: 8. CDR1 and CDR2 from the germline V gene are MDHEN and SYDVKM. The CDR3 reads CASRRQGTSYGYTF. CDR3 nucleotides: TGTGCCAGCAGAAGACAGGGAACCTCCTATGGCTACACCTTC.

The J gene is TRBJ1-5, the V gene TRBV4-1; TRBD1 is a possible D gene (5 bases). Trimming pared 4 bases from V and 4 bases from J, leaving 20 bases between. The CDR3 length is 17 residues. CDR1 and CDR2 (germline): MGHRA, YSYEKL. The CDR3 loop reads CASSPQGAGGLNQPQHF. The CDR3 DNA follows: TGCGCCAGCAGCCCCCAAGGGGCGGGGGGTTTAAATCAGCCCCAGCATTTT.

The V gene is TRBV6-5, the J gene TRBJ2-1; D may be TRBD2 (6 bases). Trimming left V 0 bases short and J 8 bases short, with 14 bases between. Germline values: CDR1 MNHEY, CDR2 SVGAGI. The CDR3 consists of 15 residues. The CDR3 nucleotides are TGTGCCAGCAGTTACTCCGTCGGGAGTGGGGATGAGCAGTTCTTC. Its translation: CASSYSVGSGDEQFF.

The chain has TRBV7-6 and TRBJ2-7; 7 positions match TRBD1. V trimming: 5 bases; J trimming: 2 bases; junction bases outside the gene matches: 9. The CDR3 is 15 residues long. The germline V gene encodes CDR1 SGHVS and CDR2 FNYEAQ. CDR3 DNA sequence: TGTGCCAGCAGCCCTTCACAGGGGCGAACCTACGAGCAGTACTTC. As protein: CASSPSQGRTYEQYF.

The chain uses TRBV5-1 and TRBJ2-7; 11 bases map to TRBD1. Trimming at V came to 4 bases and at J to 5 bases, leaving 5 bases not matched to a gene. The CDR3 has 14 amino acids. In germline, CDR1 is SGHRS, CDR2 YFSETQ. The CDR3 bases are TGCGCCAGCAGCGGACAGGGGGCGACGGACGAGCAGTACTTC. This encodes CASSGQGATDEQYF.

This clone appeared a single time. The chain joins TRBV5-6 to TRBJ1-1, with D hard to call. The ends were cut back, 1 base at V and 1 base at J, with 11 bases in the middle. CDR1 is SGHDT and CDR2 is YYEEEE in the germline V gene. The CDR3 runs 15 residues. CDR3 nucleotide sequence: TGTGCCAGCAGCTTGCCGGTGAAGGCGAACACTGAAGCTTTCTTT. It is translated as CASSLPVKANTEAFF.